This is a list of T cell receptor beta chains from one sample in a study of high-grade serous ovarian cancer treatment subgroups. The protocol was immunoSEQ multiplex PCR, while the TCRdb copy is restricted to in-frame clones and leaves out a portion. Of about 8,000 clones listed, roughly 60% are singletons. The specimen was tumor tissue. The receptors were gathered from a human donor with high-grade serous ovarian cancer. The CDR3 runs from the conserved cysteine through the conserved F or W. The order of the fields is J gene, V gene, clone size, D gene, CDR3 protein, CDR3 DNA. The D gene is left open where the match is weak. The size field is filled for only some rows; it gives once, few, many or a size class.

J gene: TRBJ2-1; V gene: TRBV6-1; clone size: -; D gene: TRBD2; CDR3 protein: CASGRTSGSYNEQFF; CDR3 DNA: TGTGCCAGTGGGCGGACTAGCGGCTCCTACAATGAGCAGTTCTTC
J gene: TRBJ2-1; V gene: TRBV12-5; clone size: -; D gene: -; CDR3 protein: CASGLVRDGLSSYNEQFF; CDR3 DNA: TGTGCTAGTGGTTTGGTACGAGACGGGTTGAGCTCCTACAATGAGCAGTTCTTC
J gene: TRBJ2-3; V gene: TRBV6-1; clone size: -; D gene: TRBD2; CDR3 protein: CASSFGTRVPDTQYF; CDR3 DNA: TGTGCCAGCAGTTTCGGGACTAGGGTTCCAGATACGCAGTATTTT
J gene: TRBJ2-7; V gene: TRBV6-5; clone size: -; D gene: TRBD2; CDR3 protein: CASSYAGGNYEQYF; CDR3 DNA: TGTGCCAGCAGTTACGCGGGAGGGAACTACGAGCAGTACTTC
J gene: TRBJ2-7; V gene: TRBV14; clone size: -; D gene: -; CDR3 protein: CASSQGRAREQYF; CDR3 DNA: TGTGCCAGCAGCCAAGGTCGGGCGCGCGAGCAGTACTTC
J gene: TRBJ1-1; V gene: TRBV11-3; clone size: -; D gene: -; CDR3 protein: CASSWQGTNTEAFF; CDR3 DNA: TGTGCCAGCAGCTGGCAGGGGACGAACACTGAAGCTTTCTTT
J gene: TRBJ1-2; V gene: TRBV4-1; clone size: -; D gene: -; CDR3 protein: CASSQGAGGFNYGYTF; CDR3 DNA: TGCGCCAGCAGCCAAGGGGCGGGGGGTTTTAACTATGGCTACACCTTC
J gene: TRBJ2-3; V gene: TRBV18; clone size: few; D gene: -; CDR3 protein: CASSRTAKGGTDTQYF; CDR3 DNA: TGTGCCAGCTCGCGGACAGCCAAAGGTGGGACAGATACGCAGTATTTT
J gene: TRBJ2-7; V gene: TRBV28; clone size: -; D gene: -; CDR3 protein: CASSPPERYEQYF; CDR3 DNA: TGTGCCAGCAGTCCCCCCGAGCGCTACGAGCAGTACTTC
J gene: TRBJ1-5; V gene: TRBV5-1; clone size: -; D gene: -; CDR3 protein: CASSLGQGVGQPQHF; CDR3 DNA: TGCGCCAGCAGCTTGGGTCAGGGTGTCGGTCAGCCCCAGCATTTT
J gene: TRBJ1-2; V gene: TRBV11-2; clone size: few; D gene: -; CDR3 protein: CASSRSNYGYTF; CDR3 DNA: TGTGCCAGCAGTCGGTCTAACTATGGCTACACCTTC
J gene: TRBJ2-7; V gene: TRBV7-2; clone size: few; D gene: TRBD2; CDR3 protein: CASSLTSGRALPSYEQYF; CDR3 DNA: TGTGCCAGCAGTCTGACTAGCGGGAGGGCCCTCCCTTCCTACGAGCAGTACTTC
J gene: TRBJ1-1; V gene: TRBV6-1; clone size: -; D gene: TRBD1; CDR3 protein: CASSSYQGAEAFF; CDR3 DNA: TGTGCCAGCAGCTCATACCAGGGGGCTGAAGCTTTCTTT
J gene: TRBJ2-3; V gene: TRBV7-2; clone size: -; D gene: -; CDR3 protein: CASSLQGGDTQYF; CDR3 DNA: TGTGCCAGCAGCTTACAGGGGGGGGATACGCAGTATTTT
J gene: TRBJ2-1; V gene: TRBV15; clone size: -; D gene: TRBD2; CDR3 protein: CATSRGTSGSNEQFF; CDR3 DNA: TGTGCCACCAGCAGAGGGACTAGCGGGAGCAATGAGCAGTTCTTC
J gene: TRBJ1-6; V gene: TRBV9; clone size: medium-sized; D gene: -; CDR3 protein: CASSSSAMEYSPLHF; CDR3 DNA: TGTGCCAGCAGCTCCTCCGCGATGGAATATTCACCCCTCCACTTT
J gene: TRBJ1-1; V gene: TRBV7-2; clone size: -; D gene: -; CDR3 protein: CASSSPRESAFF; CDR3 DNA: TGTGCCAGCAGTTCCCCTCGGGAGAGTGCTTTCTTT
J gene: TRBJ1-3; V gene: TRBV28; clone size: -; D gene: -; CDR3 protein: CASRGGDLSGNTIYF; CDR3 DNA: TGTGCCAGCAGGGGAGGGGACCTCTCTGGAAACACCATATATTTT
J gene: TRBJ2-1; V gene: TRBV7-2; clone size: few; D gene: -; CDR3 protein: CASSLLRGSNNEQFF; CDR3 DNA: TGTGCCAGCAGCTTATTGAGGGGCTCGAACAATGAGCAGTTCTTC
J gene: TRBJ2-7; V gene: TRBV11-2; clone size: -; D gene: -; CDR3 protein: CASSADLGEQYF; CDR3 DNA: TGTGCCAGCAGCGCGGACTTGGGCGAGCAGTACTTC
J gene: TRBJ2-5; V gene: TRBV5-4; clone size: -; D gene: TRBD1; CDR3 protein: CASSLAGTGETQYF; CDR3 DNA: TGTGCCAGCAGCTTGGCCGGGACAGGGGAGACCCAGTACTTC
J gene: TRBJ1-4; V gene: TRBV5-6; clone size: -; D gene: -; CDR3 protein: CASSGQQRANEKLFF; CDR3 DNA: TGTGCCAGCAGCGGTCAGCAGAGGGCTAATGAAAAACTGTTTTTT
J gene: TRBJ2-7; V gene: TRBV7-9; clone size: few; D gene: -; CDR3 protein: CASSLWGLGSYEQYF; CDR3 DNA: TGTGCCAGCAGCTTATGGGGGTTGGGGTCCTACGAGCAGTACTTC
J gene: TRBJ1-5; V gene: TRBV19; clone size: -; D gene: -; CDR3 protein: CASRPRGSNQPQHF; CDR3 DNA: TGTGCCAGCCGCCCCAGGGGTAGCAATCAGCCCCAGCATTTT
J gene: TRBJ2-3; V gene: TRBV14; clone size: -; D gene: -; CDR3 protein: CASSLYTDTQYF; CDR3 DNA: TGTGCCAGCAGCCTATACACAGATACGCAGTATTTT
J gene: TRBJ2-7; V gene: TRBV5-1; clone size: -; D gene: -; CDR3 protein: CASSLRDINYEQYF; CDR3 DNA: TGCGCCAGCAGCCTCCGGGACATCAACTACGAGCAGTACTTC
J gene: TRBJ2-7; V gene: TRBV6-5; clone size: -; D gene: -; CDR3 protein: CASSYVGNSYEQYF; CDR3 DNA: TGTGCCAGCAGTTACGTAGGCAACTCCTACGAGCAGTACTTC
J gene: TRBJ1-2; V gene: TRBV19; clone size: large; D gene: TRBD1; CDR3 protein: CASTSHLGGGYGYTF; CDR3 DNA: TGTGCCAGTACCTCGCATTTAGGGGGCGGCTATGGCTACACCTTC
J gene: TRBJ1-5; V gene: TRBV18; clone size: -; D gene: TRBD1; CDR3 protein: CASSPGTGDQPQHF; CDR3 DNA: TGTGCCAGCTCACCCGGGACAGGGGATCAGCCCCAGCATTTT
J gene: TRBJ2-1; V gene: TRBV7-3; clone size: few; D gene: -; CDR3 protein: CASSMLSRKGEQFF; CDR3 DNA: TGTGCCAGCAGTATGCTTAGCCGAAAGGGTGAGCAGTTCTTC
J gene: TRBJ2-1; V gene: TRBV7-3; clone size: -; D gene: -; CDR3 protein: CASSPGQSYNEQFF; CDR3 DNA: TGTGCCAGCAGCCCCGGACAGTCCTACAATGAGCAGTTCTTC
J gene: TRBJ2-7; V gene: TRBV28; clone size: -; D gene: -; CDR3 protein: CASSLQGGQYF; CDR3 DNA: TGTGCCAGCAGTTTACAGGGAGGGCAGTACTTC
J gene: TRBJ2-5; V gene: TRBV5-4; clone size: -; D gene: -; CDR3 protein: CASSWDEQVETQYF; CDR3 DNA: TGTGCCAGCAGCTGGGACGAACAAGTGGAGACCCAGTACTTC
J gene: TRBJ2-7; V gene: TRBV6-5; clone size: medium-sized; D gene: -; CDR3 protein: CASSLGHSYEQYF; CDR3 DNA: TGTGCCAGCAGTCTTGGACATTCCTACGAGCAGTACTTC
J gene: TRBJ2-2; V gene: TRBV7-3; clone size: medium-sized; D gene: -; CDR3 protein: CASSLGQTSTGELFF; CDR3 DNA: TGTGCCAGCAGCTTAGGTCAGACCAGTACCGGGGAGCTGTTTTTT
J gene: TRBJ1-2; V gene: TRBV7-2; clone size: -; D gene: TRBD1; CDR3 protein: CASSPDRGMTYGYTF; CDR3 DNA: TGTGCCAGCAGCCCCGACAGGGGTATGACCTATGGCTACACCTTC
J gene: TRBJ2-1; V gene: TRBV7-3; clone size: few; D gene: TRBD2; CDR3 protein: CASSLDPPGLAGNNEQFF; CDR3 DNA: TGTGCCAGCAGCTTAGACCCTCCCGGACTAGCGGGTAACAATGAGCAGTTCTTC
J gene: TRBJ1-5; V gene: TRBV7-2; clone size: -; D gene: -; CDR3 protein: CASSWDRGQPQHF; CDR3 DNA: TGTGCCAGCAGCTGGGACCGGGGGCAGCCCCAGCATTTT
J gene: TRBJ2-7; V gene: TRBV4-1; clone size: -; D gene: TRBD2; CDR3 protein: CASSQDPWGGGSDEQYF; CDR3 DNA: TGCGCCAGCAGCCAAGACCCCTGGGGAGGCGGGAGTGACGAGCAGTACTTC
J gene: TRBJ1-3; V gene: TRBV7-2; clone size: once; D gene: -; CDR3 protein: CASSRDFGRDTIYF; CDR3 DNA: TGTGCCAGCAGCCGGGACTTCGGAAGAGACACCATATATTTT
J gene: TRBJ1-2; V gene: TRBV19; clone size: few; D gene: -; CDR3 protein: CASSIPQGSGYTF; CDR3 DNA: TGTGCCAGTAGTATCCCACAGGGTAGCGGCTACACCTTC
J gene: TRBJ2-3; V gene: TRBV6-6; clone size: -; D gene: -; CDR3 protein: CASRTGADTQYF; CDR3 DNA: TGTGCCAGCCGTACGGGAGCAGATACGCAGTATTTT
J gene: TRBJ2-7; V gene: TRBV28; clone size: -; D gene: -; CDR3 protein: CASSPTGSGEQYF; CDR3 DNA: TGTGCCAGCAGCCCCACAGGGTCGGGAGAGCAGTACTTC
J gene: TRBJ2-2; V gene: TRBV9; clone size: -; D gene: -; CDR3 protein: CASSVLVGELFF; CDR3 DNA: TGTGCCAGCAGCGTACTAGTCGGGGAGCTGTTTTTT
J gene: TRBJ1-1; V gene: TRBV28; clone size: -; D gene: -; CDR3 protein: CASSAREAFF; CDR3 DNA: TGTGCCAGCAGCGCGAGGGAAGCTTTCTTT
J gene: TRBJ2-5; V gene: TRBV7-9; clone size: -; D gene: -; CDR3 protein: CASSAPREETQYF; CDR3 DNA: TGTGCCAGCAGCGCCCCACGGGAAGAGACCCAGTACTTC
J gene: TRBJ1-1; V gene: TRBV6-5; clone size: -; D gene: -; CDR3 protein: CASRPQGMDAFF; CDR3 DNA: TGTGCCAGCAGGCCGCAGGGGATGGACGCTTTCTTT
J gene: TRBJ2-1; V gene: TRBV19; clone size: few; D gene: TRBD1; CDR3 protein: CASSIGAGGYEQFF; CDR3 DNA: TGTGCCAGTAGTATAGGTGCAGGGGGCTATGAGCAGTTCTTC
J gene: TRBJ1-6; V gene: TRBV6-6; clone size: few; D gene: TRBD1; CDR3 protein: CASSQQGNTSPLHF; CDR3 DNA: TGTGCCAGCAGCCAACAGGGGAATACTTCACCCCTCCACTTT